The TCR beta chain described here comes from a study of cytomegalovirus exposure and HLA in healthy donors. General study findings and limits: In vitro checks showed that a few CMV-associated chains really do target CMV antigens. A later analysis found TCR association rates differed by HLA locus, highest for DRB1 and lowest for HLA-C.

PCR involved 60 Vbeta and 13 Jbeta primers. TCRdb's table, derived via immunoSEQ multiplex PCR, lists solely in-frame clones and lacks some. The data contain tens of thousands of clones, 79% of them singletons. The germline V and J ends were trimmed by 1 base and 7 bases, with 11 bases remaining between them. The V gene's germline CDR1 is SGHVS and CDR2 FQNEAQ. The CDR3 extends over 13 amino acids. In this sample, this clone turned up a few times. What it recognizes is unknown. J is TRBJ2-7 and V is TRBV7-8; D unclear. The TCR sequence derives from a woman aged 30 to 39 in good health and CMV-seronegative. The specimen sequenced was PBMCs. This chain's CDR3 is CASSLGPLREQYF. The DNA of the CDR3 is TGTGCCAGCAGCTTAGGGCCTCTCAGAGAGCAGTACTTC. The complete variable domain, with remaining parts taken from reference TRBV7-8 and TRBJ2-7, reads GAGVSQSPRYKVAKRGQDVALRCDPISGHVSLFWYQQALGQGPEFLTYFQNEAQLDKSGLPSDRFFAERPEGSVSTLKIQRTQQEDSAVYLCASSLGPLREQYFGPGTRLTVT.